Below, 8 T cell receptor beta chains from the same sample are listed, as sequenced in a study of blood T cell repertoires in COVID-19. Method: immunoSEQ multiplex PCR; TCRdb's copy keeps in-frame clones and lacks some. The sample lists some 180,000 clones; around four fifths were seen once. The sample was peripheral blood. The receptors originated from a middle-aged woman with COVID-19, enrolled during active disease.

The rearrangement joins TRBV6-5 to TRBJ1-2; tentative D call: TRBD1 (5 bases). Per the germline V gene, CDR1 is MNHEY and CDR2 is SVGAGI. This CDR3 spans 13 amino acids. V lost 0 bases and J 7 bases, leaving 9 bases between the germline ends. The CDR3 loop is CASSYSTGVGYTF. In DNA form, the CDR3 reads TGTGCCAGCAGTTACTCGACGGGGGTTGGCTACACCTTC.

The chain recombines TRBV4-2 with TRBJ1-1, with unresolved D. The CDR3 contains 14 residues. The germline V gene has CDR1 LGHNA and CDR2 YNFKEQ. Trimming stripped 0 bases from V and 9 bases from J, with 14 bases between. The CDR3, as DNA: TGTGCCAGCAGCCAAGAAAGGAACCGGGGTCAAGCTTTCTTT. This gives the protein CASSQERNRGQAFF.

V is TRBV2 and J is TRBJ2-7; D possibly corresponds to TRBD1 (6 bases). Trimming shortened V by 6 bases and J by 0 bases, and 12 bases separated the two germline ends. Germline CDR1 SNHLY, CDR2 FYNNEI. The CDR3 is made up of 14 amino acids. The CDR3 nucleotides are TGTGCCAGCAGCACAGGGTCCCTCTCCTACGAGCAGTACTTC. It is translated as CASSTGSLSYEQYF.

The chain employs TRBV7-3 and TRBJ1-2; D perhaps matches TRBD1 (6 bases). This CDR3 contains 14 residues. CDR1 is SGHTA, CDR2 FQGTGA, per germline. With 1 base removed from V and 2 bases from J, the gap between germline ends came to 8 bases. CDR3 region: CASSLRDKNYGYTF. DNA of the CDR3: TGTGCCAGCAGCTTAAGGGACAAAAACTATGGCTACACCTTC.

The chain joins TRBV30 to TRBJ1-1, with 9 bases aligning to TRBD1. This CDR3 has 20 residues. Germline values: CDR1 GTSNPN, CDR2 SVGIG (reference sequence). V dropped 0 bases and J dropped 2; count of bases not matched to a gene: 19. CDR3 protein: CAWSVGTRDRVKWGNTEAFF. The CDR3 DNA reads TGTGCCTGGAGTGTAGGGACTAGGGACAGGGTAAAGTGGGGTAACACTGAAGCTTTCTTT.

This rearrangement joins TRBV6-4 to TRBJ2-6, with 15 bases lining up with TRBD2. V lost 10 bases to trimming and J lost 2 bases; unmatched junction nucleotides: 3. Germline values: CDR1 MRHNA, CDR2 SNTAGT. The CDR3 sequence is 16 residues long. CDR3 nucleotides: TGTGCCAACGGACTAGCGGGAGGGACTGGGGCCAACGTCCTGACTTTC. Its translation is CANGLAGGTGANVLTF.

The rearrangement links TRBV6-6 to TRBJ1-1; D is undetermined. Deletions cut 6 bases from V and 5 bases from J, with 19 bases between. Germline V gene data show CDR1 as MNHNY and CDR2 as SVGAGI (reference sequence). The CDR3 is 15 amino acids. The CDR3 spells CASRPPDRENTEAFF. CDR3 sequence (DNA): TGTGCCAGCAGGCCACCCGATCGCGAGAATACTGAAGCTTTCTTT.

The rearrangement joins TRBV10-3 to TRBJ1-6, with 8 positions matching TRBD1. CDR1 ENHRY and CDR2 SYGVKD come from the germline V gene. J lost 7 bases, V lost 6 bases, and 5 bases had no gene match. There are 14 residues in the CDR3. The CDR3 DNA follows: TGTGCCATCAGAGCACAGGGGGGGAATTCACCCCTCCACTTT. Its translation is CAIRAQGGNSPLHF.